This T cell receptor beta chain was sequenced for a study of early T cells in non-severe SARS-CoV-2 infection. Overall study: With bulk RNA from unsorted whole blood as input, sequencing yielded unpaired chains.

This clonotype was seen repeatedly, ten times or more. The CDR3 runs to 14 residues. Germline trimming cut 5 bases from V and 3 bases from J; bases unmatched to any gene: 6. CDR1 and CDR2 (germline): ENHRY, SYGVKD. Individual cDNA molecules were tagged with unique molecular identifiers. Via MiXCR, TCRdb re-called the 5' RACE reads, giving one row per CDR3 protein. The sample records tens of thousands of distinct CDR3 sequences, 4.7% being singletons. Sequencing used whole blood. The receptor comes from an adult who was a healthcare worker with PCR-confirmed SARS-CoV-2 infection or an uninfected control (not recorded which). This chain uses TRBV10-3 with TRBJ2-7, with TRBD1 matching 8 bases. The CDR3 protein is CAISKDRDFYEQYF. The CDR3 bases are TGTGCCATCAGTAAGGACAGGGATTTCTACGAGCAGTACTTC.